Listed below are T cell receptor beta chains from one sample, sequenced in a study of graft-versus-host responses after intestinal transplantation. Only in-frame clones appear in the TCRdb table, and some are missing; sequencing was by immunoSEQ multiplex PCR. The top ten clones hold roughly 0.95% of a sample with some 100,000 clones, more than 75% of them seen once. Their target antigens are unknown. The sequencing here drew on unstimulated CD4+ T cells sorted from spleen or lymph node cells, taken before transplant. The receptors were gathered from a human donor who was the organ donor for an intestinal transplant. Each CDR3 is given with its conserved first and last residue. Expanded clones get a size class; other rows say once, few or many, or leave the size out.

clone size,J gene,V gene,CDR3 protein
few,TRBJ2-6,TRBV19,CASKPLSGANVLTF
medium-sized,TRBJ2-7,TRBV11-2,CASSTRSYEQYF
.,TRBJ2-5,TRBV5-1,CASRPTETGRETQYF
.,TRBJ2-7,TRBV7-2,CASSSSSGVTYEQYF
.,TRBJ2-6,TRBV30,CACNSDSGANVLTF
.,TRBJ2-7,TRBV10-3,CASRGGLTIGHEQYF
few,TRBJ1-5,TRBV2,CASSDYRAEQPQHF
.,TRBJ2-1,TRBV2,CASRTFWEQFF
.,TRBJ1-2,TRBV30,CAWSPGQGIGYGYTF
.,TRBJ2-1,TRBV5-6,CASSLRSVTLWEQFF
.,TRBJ1-5,TRBV9,CASSVDGQAAGQPQHF
.,TRBJ1-2,TRBV2,CASSVQGGYGYTF
.,TRBJ2-3,TRBV4-2,CASSPRSAGGTDTQYF
.,TRBJ1-6,TRBV6-1,CASSEPSKGYNSPLHF
.,TRBJ2-7,TRBV10-3,CAISGRLAGFNEQYF
.,TRBJ1-2,TRBV29-1,CSVDRVGGYNYGYTF
.,TRBJ2-6,TRBV7-8,CASSQTRTGANVLTF